The present entry profiles one T cell receptor beta chain with its context. Its antigen is still unknown. The record originates from a study of CD8+CD57+ T cells in acquired aplastic anemia. Study information: Mean DNA quantity obtained from sorted CD4+ and CD8+ cells was 3.2 ug.

Findings and caveats of the study: Some 27 CD8+ CDR3 sequences were shared between patients and controls.

Researchers used genomic DNA as the template to profile TCR beta VDJ and CDR3. From the reads, TCRdb called clonotypes with MiXCR, one entry per CDR3 protein. This sample has around 50,000 distinct CDR3 sequences, with approximately 78% found just once. Sample: sorted CD4+, CD8+, or CD8+CD57+ T cells (not recorded which) from PBMCs. The origin of this receptor is a human donor in good health, serving as a control.

The CDR3 loop reads CSVDTGPLAEAFF. DNA of the CDR3: TGCAGCGTTGACACCGGGCCCTTGGCTGAAGCTTTCTTT. The chain employs TRBV29-1 and TRBJ1-1; D gene ambiguous. Trimming stripped 3 bases from V and 6 bases from J, with 14 bases between. CDR3 length: 13 amino acids. Germline loops: CDR1 SQVTM, CDR2 ANQGSEA.